These T cell receptor beta chains were read from a single sample in a study of type 1 and type 2 diabetes patients. TCRdb reprocessed the multiplex PCR reads via MiXCR and lists one record per CDR3 protein. This table has fewer than 350,000 distinct CDR3 sequences, around 47% appearing once. Sequenced sample: peripheral blood mononuclear cells (PBMCs). The source of these receptors is a young man with type 2 diabetes. The CDR3 runs from the conserved cysteine through the conserved F or W. Each record gives: clone size, J gene, D gene, V gene, CDR3 protein, CDR3 DNA. A D gene is named only where the DNA matches it firmly. Clone sizes are given selectively: once, few, many, or a class where the clone is expanded.

.,TRBJ2-7,TRBD1,TRBV6-6,CASKGGIGTGPNEQYF,TGTGCCAGCAAAGGGGGGATCGGGACAGGGCCAAACGAGCAGTACTTC
.,TRBJ1-2,.,TRBV4-3,CASSQDLSGEGNGYTF,TGCGCCAGCAGCCAAGATCTATCCGGGGAGGGTAATGGCTACACCTTC
.,TRBJ1-4,TRBD1,TRBV7-8,CASSSTGGEEKLFF,TGTGCCAGCAGCAGCACAGGGGGCGAAGAAAAACTGTTTTTT
.,TRBJ1-4,.,TRBV7-2,CASRSLPSEKLFF,TGTGCCAGCAGAAGCCTTCCAAGCGAAAAACTGTTTTTT
.,TRBJ1-6,.,TRBV4-1,CASSQGGASPLHF,TGCGCCAGCAGCCAGGGCGGCGCTTCACCCCTCCACTTT
.,TRBJ1-1,TRBD1,TRBV29-1,CSVRDRDTEAFF,TGCAGCGTAAGGGACAGGGACACTGAAGCTTTCTTT
.,TRBJ1-1,TRBD1,TRBV7-6,CASSLISDRGEAFF,TGTGCCAGCAGCTTAATTTCGGACAGGGGTGAAGCTTTCTTT
few,TRBJ2-6,TRBD1,TRBV14,CASSLGPGQSSGANVLTF,TGTGCCAGCAGCCTCGGACCGGGACAGAGCTCTGGGGCCAACGTCCTGACTTTC
.,TRBJ2-6,.,TRBV7-3,CASSLGGPGANVPTF,TGTGCCAGCAGCTTAGGTGGGCCTGGGGCCAACGTCCCGACTTTC
.,TRBJ2-5,TRBD2,TRBV5-1,CASSLKLAHAKETQYF,TGCGCCAGCAGCTTGAAACTAGCGCATGCCAAAGAGACCCAGTACTTC
few,TRBJ2-5,.,TRBV6-6,CASSSPGTQETQYF,TGTGCCAGCAGTTCCCCCGGGACCCAAGAGACCCAGTACTTC
.,TRBJ1-2,.,TRBV6-6,CASSYPERSTSYGYTF,TGTGCCAGCAGTTACCCGGAAAGATCGACTTCCTATGGCTACACCTTC
.,TRBJ1-6,TRBD1,TRBV29-1,CSVAWDSSSPLHF,TGCAGCGTAGCTTGGGACAGTAGTTCACCCCTCCACTTT
few,TRBJ2-5,TRBD2,TRBV7-2,CASSPGLAGTWETQYF,TGTGCCAGCAGCCCCGGACTAGCGGGGACCTGGGAGACCCAGTACTTC
once,TRBJ1-4,.,TRBV19,CASSLAWGGSGEKLFF,TGTGCCAGCAGCTTAGCCTGGGGGGGCAGTGGAGAAAAACTGTTTTTT
.,TRBJ2-5,.,TRBV12-3/TRBV12-4,CASSSDSLRGHTF,TGTGCCAGCAGTTCCGACTCGCTTAGGGGCCACACTTTC
.,TRBJ2-7,.,TRBV13,CASSGQTASYEQYF,TGTGCCAGCAGCGGACAGACAGCCTCCTACGAGCAGTACTTC
few,TRBJ2-3,.,TRBV6-5,CAAWTVTDTQYF,TGTGCCGCATGGACGGTCACAGATACGCAGTATTTT
few,TRBJ2-7,.,TRBV7-8,CASSSRSGNRSYEQYF,TGTGCCAGCAGCTCCCGATCAGGGAATCGCTCCTACGAGCAGTACTTC
many,TRBJ2-7,.,TRBV25-1,CASSDLGYEQYF,TGTGCCAGCAGTGACTTGGGATACGAGCAGTACTTC
once,TRBJ2-5,.,TRBV20-1,CSASGEMRETQYF,TGCAGTGCTTCCGGGGAGATGCGTGAGACCCAGTACTTC
.,TRBJ2-3,.,TRBV19,CASSISSAGGDTQYF,TGTGCCAGTAGTATCTCATCTGCCGGGGGAGATACGCAGTATTTT
many,TRBJ2-7,TRBD1,TRBV4-3,CASSQRQGSYEQYF,TGCGCCAGCAGCCAGAGACAGGGATCCTACGAGCAGTACTTC
.,TRBJ2-5,TRBD2,TRBV24-1,CATSATSGEETQYF,TGTGCCACCAGTGCGACTAGCGGGGAAGAGACCCAGTACTTC
few,TRBJ1-1,.,TRBV7-2,CASSPYGGGMNTEAFF,TGTGCCAGCAGCCCATATGGGGGGGGAATGAACACTGAAGCTTTCTTT
.,TRBJ1-2,.,TRBV30,CACQTGNNYGYTF,TGTGCCTGCCAGACAGGAAATAACTATGGCTACACCTTC
many,TRBJ1-1,TRBD1,TRBV2,CASRDPGGKTEAFF,TGTGCCAGCAGAGACCCAGGGGGCAAAACTGAAGCTTTCTTT
few,TRBJ1-1,.,TRBV7-3,CASSSYGGEGPEAFF,TGTGCCAGCAGCTCATACGGGGGAGAAGGGCCTGAAGCTTTCTTT
.,TRBJ2-5,.,TRBV19,CASSITPQETQYF,TGTGCCAGTAGTATAACGCCACAAGAGACCCAGTACTTC
few,TRBJ2-3,TRBD1,TRBV25-1,CASRDRGLTDTQYF,TGTGCCAGCCGGGACAGGGGGTTAACAGATACGCAGTATTTT
.,TRBJ1-4,.,TRBV9,CASSAWGPRGANEKLFF,TGTGCCAGCAGCGCCTGGGGTCCTCGGGGGGCCAATGAAAAACTGTTTTTT
few,TRBJ1-5,.,TRBV19,CASTDRRNQPQHF,TGTGCCAGTACCGATCGGCGCAATCAGCCCCAGCATTTT
.,TRBJ2-3,.,TRBV28,CASSPPGRGRDTQYF,TGTGCCAGCAGTCCACCGGGTCGTGGACGGGATACGCAGTATTTT
.,TRBJ2-7,.,TRBV2,CASNLWGEWYF,TGTGCCAGCAATCTCTGGGGCGAGTGGTACTTC
.,TRBJ2-2,.,TRBV7-2,CASSLEVVRVAGELFF,TGTGCCAGCAGCTTAGAGGTCGTTCGCGTCGCCGGGGAGCTGTTTTTT
.,TRBJ1-1,.,TRBV5-1,CASSLVMSNTEAFF,TGCGCCAGCAGCTTGGTCATGTCCAACACTGAAGCTTTCTTT
few,TRBJ2-7,TRBD1,TRBV15,CATSRHHRGPTYEQYF,TGTGCCACCAGCAGACACCACAGGGGGCCAACCTACGAGCAGTACTTC
.,TRBJ1-2,.,TRBV4-2,CASSPDFGNYGYTF,TGTGCCAGCAGCCCAGATTTCGGGAACTATGGCTACACCTTC
many,TRBJ1-5,TRBD1,TRBV12-3/TRBV12-4,CASSFEQGPSNQPQHF,TGTGCCAGCAGTTTTGAACAGGGGCCAAGCAATCAGCCCCAGCATTTT
many,TRBJ1-2,.,TRBV2,CASSLGYGYTF,TGTGCCAGCAGTCTAGGCTATGGCTACACCTTC
.,TRBJ2-1,TRBD1,TRBV2,CASSEGIGQGPYNEQFF,TGTGCCAGCAGTGAAGGGATCGGACAGGGGCCGTACAATGAGCAGTTCTTC
.,TRBJ1-2,.,TRBV29-1,CSVVPPGLYGYTF,TGCAGCGTTGTTCCCCCCGGGCTCTATGGCTACACCTTC
.,TRBJ2-7,TRBD1,TRBV5-1,CASSSSGTGSSEQYF,TGCGCCAGCAGCTCGTCCGGGACAGGGAGTAGCGAGCAGTACTTC
few,TRBJ2-3,TRBD2,TRBV7-2,CASSQGASGGDTQYF,TGTGCCAGCAGCCAAGGGGCTAGCGGGGGGGATACGCAGTATTTT
once,TRBJ1-1,TRBD1,TRBV4-1,CASSQVRDRGPNTEAFF,TGCGCCAGCAGCCAAGTCCGGGACAGGGGGCCGAACACTGAAGCTTTCTTT
.,TRBJ2-7,TRBD1,TRBV2,CASSPGTGQFGLRGYEQYF,TGTGCCAGCAGTCCGGGGACAGGGCAATTTGGACTACGTGGCTACGAGCAGTACTTC
few,TRBJ1-5,TRBD1,TRBV24-1,CAIQGVGSNQPQHF,TGTGCCATCCAGGGGGTGGGGAGCAATCAGCCCCAGCATTTT